The source of this TCR beta chain is a study of Ad26.COV2.S vaccination and SARS-CoV-2 variants. Produced via immunoSEQ multiplex PCR; TCRdb's table is partial and in-frame only. The table shows over 400,000 clones, with about 92% occurring only once. As to treatment: over 15 received Ad26.COV2.S at low or high dose, single or two shots; several received placebo; per-sample allocation not given. Each sample was drawn 63 days after the first injection (of vaccine or placebo). J gave up 7 bases and V 5 bases, and 17 bases lay outside the gene matches. CDR1 MDHEN and CDR2 SYDVKM come from the germline V gene. The CDR3 has 16 residues.

The source material was peripheral blood, sampled in a trial of Ad26.COV2.S vaccine versus placebo. The source of this sequence is a person aged 18 to 59 who received the Ad26.COV2.S COVID-19 vaccine or a placebo. This chain links TRBV28 with TRBJ2-7; 7 bases are shared with TRBD1. The CDR3 DNA follows: TGTGCCAGCAGTCAGGGCGTGACCCCGACAGGGTGGGAGCAGTACTTC. Encoded protein: CASSQGVTPTGWEQYF.